Sequencing of this TCR beta chain was carried out in a study of control samples from healthy donors and cancer patients. CDR3 length: 14 residues. The V gene's germline CDR1 is SGHAT and CDR2 FQNNGV. V was shortened by 2 bases and J by 3 bases, with 10 bases between the two germline ends. Profiled with immunoSEQ multiplex PCR; TCRdb holds only in-frame clones, not every one. The sample gives some 120,000 clones, around nine tenths of which show up once; less than 3% is in the top ten. Sequencing used blood. This rearrangement joins TRBV11-2 to TRBJ1-2; D ambiguous. The TCR originated in a woman in her 70s in good health. CDR3 residues: CASSLSGDDYGYTF. The CDR3 DNA is TGTGCCAGCAGCTTATCCGGGGATGACTATGGCTACACCTTC.